This passage covers 22 T cell receptor beta chains from one sample sequenced in a study of blood T cell repertoires in COVID-19. TCRdb's copy holds only in-frame clones and misses some; the assay was immunoSEQ multiplex PCR. The sample holds about 260,000 clones; about 87% are singletons and the top ten take over 3.5%. The sequenced sample was peripheral blood. Receptor source: a woman aged 40 to 50 with acute or convalescent COVID-19.

The V and J genes are TRBV5-6 and TRBJ1-5; a possible D gene is TRBD1 (6 bases). Per the germline V gene, CDR1 is SGHDT and CDR2 is YYEEEE. The CDR3 extends over 13 amino acids. V was shortened by 0 bases and J by 10 bases, with 11 bases between the two germline ends. The CDR3: CASSLEQGNPQHF. The CDR3, as DNA: TGTGCCAGCAGCTTGGAGCAGGGGAATCCCCAGCATTTT.

V and J are TRBV7-2 and TRBJ2-2; perhaps TRBD2 as D (6 bases). This CDR3 spans 15 amino acids. Germline V gene lookup returns CDR1 SGHTA and CDR2 FQGNSA. V lost 0 bases and J 6 bases, leaving 11 bases between the germline ends. CDR3 amino acids: CASSLAGWGAGELFF. As DNA, the CDR3 is TGTGCCAGCAGCTTAGCAGGTTGGGGGGCCGGGGAGCTGTTTTTT.

This rearrangement joins TRBV13 to TRBJ1-1; perhaps TRBD1 as D (5 bases). The CDR3 loop spans 14 amino acids. The ends were cut back, 1 base at V and 5 bases at J, with 11 bases in the middle. Germline-derived CDR1 and CDR2 are PRHDT and FYEKMQ (reference sequence). CDR3 sequence (DNA): TGTGCCAGCAGCTTAGAGGCAGGGTTGACTGAAGCTTTCTTT. This encodes CASSLEAGLTEAFF.

The V call is TRBV29-1, the J call TRBJ1-2; 11 bases are a match to TRBD1. With V trimmed by 0 bases and J by 8 bases, 5 bases remained unmatched. The CDR3 sequence is 14 residues long. The germline V gene has CDR1 SQVTM and CDR2 ANQGSEA. The CDR3 DNA reads as TGCAGCGTTGAAGATTGGACAGGGGGCGGCGGCTACACCTTC. This encodes CSVEDWTGGGGYTF.

This sequence joins TRBV3-1 (or the pseudogene TRBV3-2) and TRBJ1-2; D gene ambiguous. CDR1 LGHDT and CDR2 YNNKEL come from the germline V gene (reference sequence). Trimming shortened V by 6 bases and J by 1 base, and 27 bases separated the two germline ends. The CDR3 has 19 amino acids. The CDR3 here is CASSKTPPGGATLNYGYTF. The CDR3 nucleotides are TGTGCCAGCAGTAAGACCCCTCCCGGCGGCGCCACACTTAACTATGGCTACACCTTC.

The V gene is TRBV7-2, the J gene TRBJ2-6; 10 bases agree with TRBD2. The CDR3 length is 16 residues. Germline values: CDR1 SGHTA, CDR2 FQGNSA. V shed 8 bases and J 0 bases; nucleotides not matched to a gene: 4. CDR3 bases: TGTGCCAGCCGAGCGGGGGGGAGCTCTGGGGCCAACGTCCTGACTTTC. This translates into CASRAGGSSGANVLTF.

This clone was observed once. The gene calls are TRBV19 and TRBJ1-5; 8 bases match TRBD1. CDR3 size: 15 residues. Germline CDR1 and CDR2: LNHDA and SQIVND (reference sequence). The V and J ends lost 7 bases and 4 bases, in that order; junction bases with no gene match: 9. CDR3 amino acids: CASNQGGTGNQPQHF. In nucleotides, the CDR3 is TGTGCCAGTAATCAGGGCGGGACAGGTAATCAGCCCCAGCATTTT.

The chain joins TRBV5-3 to TRBJ1-1; D call uncertain. TRBV5-3 is treated as an ORF (open reading frame) with a function not yet certain. This CDR3 region has 11 residues. V lost 4 bases, J lost 9 bases, and 10 bases lay in between. The CDR3 sequence: CARSRVPKAFF. As DNA, the CDR3 is TGTGCCAGAAGCCGAGTCCCTAAAGCTTTCTTT.

This clone was detected only a few times. This chain connects TRBV30 to TRBJ1-1; no reliable D call. Per the germline V gene, CDR1 is GTSNPN and CDR2 is SVGIG (reference sequence). The CDR3 is 14 amino acids. The germline V and J ends were trimmed by 0 bases and 2 bases, with 10 bases remaining between them. The CDR3 loop is CAWSVRISNTEAFF. The CDR3 nucleotides read TGTGCCTGGAGTGTGAGAATTAGTAACACTGAAGCTTTCTTT.

The rearrangement joins TRBV5-5 to TRBJ1-1; 9 bases are a match to TRBD1. V shed 1 base, J shed 7 bases, and the junction held 5 bases outside the gene matches. The CDR3 is made up of 14 amino acids. From germline, CDR1 is SGHKS and CDR2 YYEKEE (reference sequence). CDR3 loop: CASSLYGTGSEAFF. As DNA, the CDR3 is TGTGCCAGCAGCTTGTACGGGACAGGGAGTGAAGCTTTCTTT. Full variable domain (rest looked up from reference TRBV5-5 and TRBJ1-1): DAGVTQSPTHLIKTRGQQVTLRCSPISGHKSVSWYQQVLGQGPQFIFQYYEKEERGRGNFPDRFSARQFPNYSSELNVNALLLGDSALYLCASSLYGTGSEAFFGQGTRLTVV.

The V call is TRBV6-4, the J call TRBJ1-2, with 9 bases identical to TRBD1. Trimming cost V 6 bases and J 5 bases; bases outside gene matches: 28. The CDR3 has 21 amino acids. Germline CDR1 is MRHNA and CDR2 is SNTAGT. CDR3 residues: CASRDPGQGIFNHSLGYGYTF. CDR3 coding DNA: TGTGCCAGCAGGGACCCGGGACAGGGTATATTCAATCACTCGTTGGGGTATGGCTACACCTTC.

The chain uses TRBV9 and TRBJ1-1; 9 bases map to TRBD1. The CDR3 contains 15 residues. The V gene end was trimmed by 4 bases and the J gene end by 1 base; junction bases not matched to a gene: 5. Per the germline V gene, CDR1 is SGDLS and CDR2 is YYNGEE. CDR3 in amino acids: CASSLGQGTNTEAFF. The CDR3 DNA follows: TGTGCCAGCAGCCTAGGACAGGGGACGAACACTGAAGCTTTCTTT.

This clone was recorded a few times. This sequence joins TRBV11-2 and TRBJ1-2; 7 nucleotides line up with TRBD1. The CDR3 extends over 16 amino acids. Trimming took 0 bases from V and 6 from J; bases not matched to a gene: 10. Germline V gives CDR1 SGHAT, CDR2 FQNNGV. CDR3 DNA: TGTGCCAGCAGCTTAGAGTCAGGGGGGTTGAGGAATGGCTACACCTTC. Its translation: CASSLESGGLRNGYTF. The entire variable domain, with the rest obtained from reference TRBV11-2 and TRBJ1-2, is as follows: EAGVAQSPRYKIIEKRQSVAFWCNPISGHATLYWYQQILGQGPKLLIQFQNNGVVDDSQLPKDRFSAERLKGVDSTLKIQPAKLEDSAVYLCASSLESGGLRNGYTFGSGTRLTVV.

This chain links TRBV12-3 or TRBV12-4 with TRBJ1-2, with D hard to call. Trimming left V 5 bases short and J 7 bases short, with 8 bases between. CDR3 length: 11 amino acids. CDR3 DNA: TGTGCCAGCAGTGCGCGGGGTGGCTACACCTTC. This codes for CASSARGGYTF.

CDR3 nucleotides: TGTGCTAGTGGTCCTCCCGGGGGGGCCCACAATGAGCAGTTCTTC. Amino acid sequence: CASGPPGGAHNEQFF. V and J are TRBV12-5 and TRBJ2-1, with 8 bases identical to TRBD2. Germline CDR1 reads LGHNT; CDR2 reads FRNRAP. V gave up 5 bases and J gave up 5 bases; unmatched junction bases: 8. The CDR3 spans 15 residues.

V and J are TRBV24-1 and TRBJ1-5, with D perhaps matching TRBD1 (5 bases). Germline V gives CDR1 KGHDR, CDR2 SFDVKD. This CDR3 region has 13 residues. V was pared by 5 bases and J by 6 bases, with 10 bases between. The CDR3 protein is CATSGGVGQPQHF. CDR3 sequence (DNA): TGTGCCACCAGTGGGGGGGTAGGTCAGCCCCAGCATTTT.

This clone was observed once. This chain joins TRBV2 and TRBJ1-4; D is unclear. The CDR3 is made up of 13 amino acids. V was trimmed by 11 bases and J by 3 bases, leaving 13 bases between them. Germline lookup yields CDR1 SNHLY and CDR2 FYNNEI. CDR3 coding DNA: TGTGCCCAGCGGCGGGGATCTAATGAAAAACTGTTTTTT. Translated: CAQRRGSNEKLFF.

The V gene is TRBV4-1, the J gene TRBJ1-6, with D perhaps TRBD1 (5 bases). The CDR3 is 15 amino acids. V was pared by 4 bases and J by 13 bases, with 20 bases between. Germline V gives CDR1 MGHRA, CDR2 YSYEKL. The DNA for the CDR3 is TGCGCCAGCAGCCTCCGGGGGGGAGGTTTCGGGCCCCTCCACTTT. Translated, it gives CASSLRGGGFGPLHF.

The gene calls are TRBV24-1 and TRBJ2-1, with 12 positions matching TRBD1. The V gene end was trimmed by 4 bases and the J gene end by 8 bases; junction bases not matched to a gene: 5. This CDR3 is 15 amino acids long. Germline values: CDR1 KGHDR, CDR2 SFDVKD. In DNA, the CDR3 is TGTGCCACCAGTGACGCCGGGACAGGGGGCGATGAGCAGTTCTTC. Protein: CATSDAGTGGDEQFF.

The CDR3 coding sequence is TGCGCCAGCAGCCAGGACAGCCCGAACACTGAAGCTTTCTTT. This codes for CASSQDSPNTEAFF. The chain joins TRBV5-1 to TRBJ1-1; D possibly corresponds to TRBD1 (6 bases). CDR3 length: 14 residues. The germline CDR1 and CDR2 sequences are SGHRS and YFSETQ. V gave up 4 bases and J gave up 1 base, with 11 bases separating them.

This chain joins TRBV7-2 and TRBJ1-5; D uncertain. V was pared by 1 base and J by 6 bases, with 10 bases between. The CDR3 runs 14 residues. Looked up from germline, CDR1 is SGHTA and CDR2 is FQGNSA. This CDR3 is CASSLETVAQPQHF. CDR3 in DNA: TGTGCCAGCAGCTTAGAAACCGTAGCTCAGCCCCAGCATTTT. The variable domain in full, with the rest retrieved from reference TRBV7-2 and TRBJ1-5, is GAGVSQSPSNKVTEKGKDVELRCDPISGHTALYWYRQSLGQGLEFLIYFQGNSAPDKSGLPSDRFSAERTGGSVSTLTIQRTQQEDSAVYLCASSLETVAQPQHFGDGTRLSIL.

The DNA of the CDR3 is TGTGCCAGCGGCAGCAATCAGCCCCAGCATTTT. The encoded protein is CASGSNQPQHF. J is TRBJ1-5 and V is TRBV28, with no clear D. Trimming stripped 8 bases from V and 1 base from J, with 3 bases between. CDR3 size: 11 residues. The germline gives CDR1 MDHEN, CDR2 SYDVKM. The whole variable domain, remainder taken from reference TRBV28 and TRBJ1-5, is DVKVTQSSRYLVKRTGEKVFLECVQDMDHENMFWYRQDPGLGLRLIYFSYDVKMKEKGDIPEGYSVSREKKERFSLILESASTNQTSMYLCASGSNQPQHFGDGTRLSIL.